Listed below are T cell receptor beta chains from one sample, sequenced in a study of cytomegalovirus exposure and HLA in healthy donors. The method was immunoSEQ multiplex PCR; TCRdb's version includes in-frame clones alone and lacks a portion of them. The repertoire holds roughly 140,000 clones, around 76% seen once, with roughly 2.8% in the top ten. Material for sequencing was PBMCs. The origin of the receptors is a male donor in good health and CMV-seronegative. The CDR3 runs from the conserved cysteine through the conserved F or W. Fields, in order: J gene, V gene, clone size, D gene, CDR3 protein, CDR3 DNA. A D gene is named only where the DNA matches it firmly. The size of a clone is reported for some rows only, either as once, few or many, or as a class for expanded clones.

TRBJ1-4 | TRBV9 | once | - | CASSVAPTDINEKLFF | TGTGCCAGCAGCGTCGCCCCGACAGACATTAATGAAAAACTGTTTTTT
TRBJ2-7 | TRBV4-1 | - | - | CASSQVRSTSYEQYF | TGCGCCAGCAGCCAAGTGAGGAGCACTTCCTACGAGCAGTACTTC
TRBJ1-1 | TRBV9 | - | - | CASSVVGGETEAFF | TGTGCCAGCAGCGTAGTTGGAGGGGAGACTGAAGCTTTCTTT
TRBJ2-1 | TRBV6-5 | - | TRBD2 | CASRGLAGTYNEQFF | TGTGCCAGCAGGGGTCTAGCGGGGACCTACAATGAGCAGTTCTTC
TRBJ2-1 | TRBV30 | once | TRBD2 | CAWSVQLAGNEQFF | TGTGCCTGGAGTGTCCAACTAGCGGGCAATGAGCAGTTCTTC
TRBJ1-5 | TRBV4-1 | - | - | CASSHVGGGSNQPQHF | TGCGCCAGCAGCCATGTTGGGGGGGGCAGCAATCAGCCCCAGCATTTT
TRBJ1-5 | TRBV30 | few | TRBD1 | CAWNIGYTGDQPQHF | TGTGCCTGGAACATAGGATACACAGGGGATCAGCCCCAGCATTTT
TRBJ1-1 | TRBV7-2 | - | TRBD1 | CASSARQGAGAEAFF | TGTGCCAGCAGCGCTCGACAGGGGGCAGGGGCTGAAGCTTTCTTT
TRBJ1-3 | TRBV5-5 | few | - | CASSPQGVPRTGNTIYF | TGTGCCAGCAGCCCTCAAGGGGTACCACGTACTGGAAACACCATATATTTT
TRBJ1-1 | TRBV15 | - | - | CATSREYGNAEAFF | TGTGCCACCAGCAGAGAGTACGGGAACGCTGAAGCTTTCTTT
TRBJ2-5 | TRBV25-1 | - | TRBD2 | CASSTSGGLKGTQYF | TGTGCCAGCAGTACTAGCGGGGGCCTTAAGGGGACCCAGTACTTC
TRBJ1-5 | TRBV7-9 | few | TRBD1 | CASSPTTGGREKPQHF | TGTGCCAGCAGCCCGACGACAGGGGGCCGGGAGAAGCCCCAGCATTTT
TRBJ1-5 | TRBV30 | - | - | CARSVDAGISNQPQHF | TGTGCCCGGAGTGTAGATGCGGGGATTAGCAATCAGCCCCAGCATTTT
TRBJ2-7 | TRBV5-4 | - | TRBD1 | CASSLARDSEQYF | TGTGCCAGCAGCTTGGCGAGGGACAGTGAGCAGTACTTC
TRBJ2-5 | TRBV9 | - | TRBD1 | CASSERDRGSGETQYF | TGTGCCAGCAGCGAGCGGGACAGGGGTTCGGGGGAGACCCAGTACTTC
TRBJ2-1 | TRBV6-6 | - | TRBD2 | CASRSGVYNEQFF | TGTGCCAGCAGGAGCGGGGTGTACAATGAGCAGTTCTTC
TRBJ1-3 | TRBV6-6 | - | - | CASSYSDSPSPDTIYF | TGTGCCAGCAGTTATTCGGACAGTCCATCCCCGGACACCATATATTTT
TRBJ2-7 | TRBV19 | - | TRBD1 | CASTTGTGDSYEQYF | TGTGCCAGTACGACCGGGACAGGAGACTCCTACGAGCAGTACTTC
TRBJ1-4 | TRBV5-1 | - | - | CASSPQGTNEKLFF | TGCGCCAGCAGTCCCCAGGGGACTAATGAAAAACTGTTTTTT
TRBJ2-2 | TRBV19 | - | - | CASSSTWRRGGNTGELFF | TGTGCCAGTAGCTCAACCTGGAGGAGGGGGGGCAACACCGGGGAGCTGTTTTTT
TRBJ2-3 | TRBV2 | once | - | CASLSTDTQYF | TGTGCCAGCCTGAGCACAGATACGCAGTATTTT
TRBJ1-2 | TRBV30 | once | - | CAWSVHRANYGYTF | TGTGCCTGGAGTGTACACAGGGCTAACTATGGCTACACCTTC
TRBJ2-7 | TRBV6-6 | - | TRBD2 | CASRVGGASYEQYF | TGTGCCAGCAGAGTCGGGGGGGCCTCCTACGAGCAGTACTTC
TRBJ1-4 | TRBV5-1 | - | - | CASSLVTGGEKLFF | TGCGCCAGCAGCTTGGTCACAGGAGGGGAAAAACTGTTTTTT
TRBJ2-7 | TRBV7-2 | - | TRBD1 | CASSLGPGQAYEQYF | TGTGCCAGCAGCTTAGGTCCGGGACAGGCCTACGAGCAGTACTTC
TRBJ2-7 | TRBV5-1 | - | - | CASRASYEQYF | TGCGCCAGCAGGGCTTCGTACGAGCAGTACTTC
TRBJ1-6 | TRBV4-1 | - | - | CASSLGGFPEPLHF | TGCGCCAGCAGCCTAGGAGGGTTCCCCGAGCCCCTCCACTTT
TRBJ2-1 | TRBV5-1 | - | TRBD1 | CASSLGSQGAYNEQFF | TGCGCCAGCAGCTTGGGCAGCCAGGGGGCCTACAATGAGCAGTTCTTC
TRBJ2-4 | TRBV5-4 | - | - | CASSEEGAKNIQYF | TGTGCCAGCAGCGAAGAGGGAGCCAAAAACATTCAGTACTTC
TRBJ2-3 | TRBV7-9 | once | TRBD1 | CASSFPDRVDPDTQYF | TGTGCCAGCAGCTTTCCGGACAGGGTAGACCCAGATACGCAGTATTTT
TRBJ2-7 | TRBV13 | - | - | CASSLRDALDEQYF | TGTGCCAGCAGCTTGCGGGACGCCCTTGACGAGCAGTACTTC
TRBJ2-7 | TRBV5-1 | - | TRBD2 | CASSAAGTSYEQYF | TGCGCCAGCAGCGCAGCGGGGACCTCCTACGAGCAGTACTTC
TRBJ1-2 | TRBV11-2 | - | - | CASSVQGYGYTF | TGTGCCAGCAGCGTACAGGGATATGGCTACACCTTC
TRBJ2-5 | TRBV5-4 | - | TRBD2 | CASSLGGRGSGIQETQYF | TGTGCCAGCAGCTTGGGGGGCCGGGGTAGCGGGATCCAAGAGACCCAGTACTTC
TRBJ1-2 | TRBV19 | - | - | CASSIVWGRGYGYTF | TGTGCCAGTAGTATAGTGTGGGGGCGCGGTTATGGCTACACCTTC
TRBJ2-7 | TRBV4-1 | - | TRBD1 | CASTPSGTETYEQYF | TGCGCCAGCACCCCCTCGGGGACAGAAACCTACGAGCAGTACTTC
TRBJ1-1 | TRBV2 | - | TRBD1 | CASRRQGLSPEAFF | TGTGCCAGCAGGAGACAGGGGCTGTCTCCTGAAGCTTTCTTT
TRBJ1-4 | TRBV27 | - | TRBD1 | CASRLLSRDRVPKLFF | TGTGCCAGCAGACTTCTTAGTCGGGACAGGGTGCCAAAACTGTTTTTT
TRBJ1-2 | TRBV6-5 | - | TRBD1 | CASRRTGGDGYTF | TGTGCCAGCAGGCGGACAGGGGGCGATGGCTACACCTTC
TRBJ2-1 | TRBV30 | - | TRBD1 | CAWSSGQGASEQFF | TGTGCCTGGAGTTCCGGACAGGGGGCTTCTGAGCAGTTCTTC
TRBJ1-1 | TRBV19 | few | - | CASSIVIGSLHF | TGTGCCAGTAGTATAGTAATCGGGAGTCTCCATTTT
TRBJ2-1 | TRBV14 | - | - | CASGRGNEQFF | TGTGCCAGCGGGCGGGGAAATGAGCAGTTCTTC
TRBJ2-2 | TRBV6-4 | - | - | CASSGPPRLAGELFF | TGTGCCAGCAGTGGCCCACCTCGACTAGCCGGGGAGCTGTTTTTT
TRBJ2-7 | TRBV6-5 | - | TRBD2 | CASRSSGPAAYEQYF | TGTGCCAGCAGATCTAGCGGGCCCGCTGCCTACGAGCAGTACTTC
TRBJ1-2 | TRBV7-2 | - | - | CASSLEVRGDGYTF | TGTGCCAGCAGCTTAGAGGTTCGGGGTGATGGCTACACCTTC
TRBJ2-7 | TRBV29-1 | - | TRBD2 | CSVAKPSRRASGFYEQYF | TGCAGCGTTGCGAAACCTAGTCGTCGGGCTAGCGGGTTCTACGAGCAGTACTTC
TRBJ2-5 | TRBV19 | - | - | CASSVREETQYF | TGTGCCAGTAGTGTCAGGGAAGAGACCCAGTACTTC
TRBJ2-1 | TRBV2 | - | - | CASNSPDSINEQFF | TGTGCCAGCAACTCCCCGGACTCGATCAATGAGCAGTTCTTC
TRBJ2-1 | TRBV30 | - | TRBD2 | CASSGRSSYNEQFF | TGTGCTTCTAGCGGGAGGAGCTCCTACAATGAGCAGTTCTTC
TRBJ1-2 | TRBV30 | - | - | CAWTAAGGYTF | TGTGCCTGGACTGCCGCAGGTGGCTACACCTTC
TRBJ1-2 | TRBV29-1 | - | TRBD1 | CSAGQEFSYGYTF | TGCAGCGCGGGACAGGAGTTCTCCTATGGCTACACCTTC
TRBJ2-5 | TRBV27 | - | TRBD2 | CASSNAAGGPSETQYF | TGTGCCAGCAGTAACGCGGCGGGGGGGCCTTCAGAGACCCAGTACTTC
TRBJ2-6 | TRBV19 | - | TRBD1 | CASSSWTGQTGANVLTF | TGTGCCAGTAGTAGCTGGACAGGGCAAACCGGGGCCAACGTCCTGACTTTC
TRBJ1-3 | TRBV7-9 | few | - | CASSQDRPSGNTIYF | TGTGCCAGCAGCCAAGACAGACCCTCTGGAAACACCATATATTTT
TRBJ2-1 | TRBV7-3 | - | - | CASSFLAGSTNEQFF | TGTGCCAGCAGCTTTTTGGCGGGGTCGACCAATGAGCAGTTCTTC
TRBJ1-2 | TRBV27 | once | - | CASSPLSNYGYTF | TGTGCCAGCAGTCCCTTGTCTAACTATGGCTACACCTTC
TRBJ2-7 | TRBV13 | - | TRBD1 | CASSPRGTGSRGYEQYF | TGTGCCAGCAGCCCTAGGGGGACAGGATCTCGGGGGTACGAGCAGTACTTC